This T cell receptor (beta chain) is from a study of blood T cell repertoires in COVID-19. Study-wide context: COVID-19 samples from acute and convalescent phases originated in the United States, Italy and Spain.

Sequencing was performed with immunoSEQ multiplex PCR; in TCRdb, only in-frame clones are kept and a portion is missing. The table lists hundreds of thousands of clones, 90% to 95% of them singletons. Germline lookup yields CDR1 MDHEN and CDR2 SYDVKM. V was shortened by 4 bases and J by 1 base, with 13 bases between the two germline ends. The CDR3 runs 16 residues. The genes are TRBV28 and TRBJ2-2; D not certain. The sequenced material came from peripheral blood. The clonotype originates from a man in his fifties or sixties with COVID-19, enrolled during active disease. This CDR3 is CASSYLRGRNTGELFF. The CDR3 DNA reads TGTGCCAGCAGTTACCTGAGAGGTCGGAACACCGGGGAGCTGTTTTTT. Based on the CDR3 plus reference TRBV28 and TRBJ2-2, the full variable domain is DVKVTQSSRYLVKRTGEKVFLECVQDMDHENMFWYRQDPGLGLRLIYFSYDVKMKEKGDIPEGYSVSREKKERFSLILESASTNQTSMYLCASSYLRGRNTGELFFGEGSRLTVL.